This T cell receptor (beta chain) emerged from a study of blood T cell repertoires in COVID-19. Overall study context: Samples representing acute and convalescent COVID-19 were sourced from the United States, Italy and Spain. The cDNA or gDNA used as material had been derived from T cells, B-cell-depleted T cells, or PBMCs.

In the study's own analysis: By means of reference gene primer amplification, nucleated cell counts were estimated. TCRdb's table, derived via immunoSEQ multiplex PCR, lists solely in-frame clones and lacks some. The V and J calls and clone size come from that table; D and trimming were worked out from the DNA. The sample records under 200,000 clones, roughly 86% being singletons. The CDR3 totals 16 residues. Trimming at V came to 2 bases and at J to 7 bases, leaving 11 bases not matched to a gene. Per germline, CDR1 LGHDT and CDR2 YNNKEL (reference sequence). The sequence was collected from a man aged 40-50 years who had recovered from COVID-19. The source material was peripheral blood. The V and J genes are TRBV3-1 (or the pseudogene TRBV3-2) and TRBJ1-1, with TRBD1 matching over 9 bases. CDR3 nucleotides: TGTGCCAGCAGCCAATCCTCCGGGACAGGGAAATTTGAAGCTTTCTTT. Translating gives CASSQSSGTGKFEAFF.